Listed below are T cell receptor beta chains from one sample, sequenced in a study of cytomegalovirus exposure and HLA in healthy donors. The method was immunoSEQ multiplex PCR; TCRdb's version includes in-frame clones alone and lacks a portion of them. The sample shows around 100,000 clones, 70% of them seen only once. Sequencing was carried out using PBMCs. These receptors all stem from a middle-aged man in good health and CMV-seropositive. CDR3s include the opening cysteine and the closing phenylalanine or tryptophan. The D gene is left open where the match is weak. Rows may omit the clone size; those that give it use once, few, many or a size class.

j_gene: TRBJ1-1
d_gene: TRBD1
v_gene: TRBV5-4
abundance: few
CDR3nt: TGTGCCAGCAGCCGGTCACAGGGGTTGAACACTGAAGCTTTCTTT
CDR3aa: CASSRSQGLNTEAFF

j_gene: TRBJ2-7
d_gene: .
v_gene: TRBV19
abundance: .
CDR3nt: TGTGCCAGTAGTTTTGGGGGCAGGACCTACGAGCAGTACTTC
CDR3aa: CASSFGGRTYEQYF

j_gene: TRBJ2-7
d_gene: .
v_gene: TRBV5-1
abundance: .
CDR3nt: TGCGCCAGCAGCTTGGATAAATACGAGCAGTACTTC
CDR3aa: CASSLDKYEQYF

j_gene: TRBJ1-2
d_gene: .
v_gene: TRBV5-4
abundance: .
CDR3nt: TGTGCCAGCAGCTTGGCCTCGGAGGACGTTGGCTACACCTTC
CDR3aa: CASSLASEDVGYTF

j_gene: TRBJ1-3
d_gene: .
v_gene: TRBV7-6
abundance: .
CDR3nt: TGTGCCAGCAGCCCGACGGACTCCCGAAACACCATATATTTT
CDR3aa: CASSPTDSRNTIYF

j_gene: TRBJ1-3
d_gene: .
v_gene: TRBV5-6
abundance: .
CDR3nt: TGTGCCAGCAGCCGCTACAGCTCTGGAAACACCATATATTTT
CDR3aa: CASSRYSSGNTIYF

j_gene: TRBJ1-6
d_gene: .
v_gene: TRBV25-1
abundance: .
CDR3nt: TGTGCCAGCAGTGATGGACTGCGGTCACCCCTCCACTTT
CDR3aa: CASSDGLRSPLHF

j_gene: TRBJ2-1
d_gene: TRBD2
v_gene: TRBV4-1
abundance: .
CDR3nt: TGCGCCAGCAGCCCCCTCGGGGAAAGCGGGGGTGAGCAGTTCTTC
CDR3aa: CASSPLGESGGEQFF

j_gene: TRBJ2-3
d_gene: TRBD2
v_gene: TRBV27
abundance: once
CDR3nt: TGTGCCAGCAGTTTATACGGGAGGAGCACAGATACGCAGTATTTT
CDR3aa: CASSLYGRSTDTQYF

j_gene: TRBJ2-2
d_gene: .
v_gene: TRBV7-3
abundance: few
CDR3nt: TGTGCCAGCAGCCTCACAGGGACCGGGGAGCTGTTTTTT
CDR3aa: CASSLTGTGELFF

j_gene: TRBJ2-5
d_gene: .
v_gene: TRBV18
abundance: .
CDR3nt: TGTGCCAGCTCACCGGGACTGCAAGAGACCCAGTACTTC
CDR3aa: CASSPGLQETQYF

j_gene: TRBJ2-4
d_gene: .
v_gene: TRBV10-3
abundance: once
CDR3nt: TGTGCCATCAGTGAGGAACAGGGAGCAGCCAAAAACATTCAGTACTTC
CDR3aa: CAISEEQGAAKNIQYF

j_gene: TRBJ2-2
d_gene: TRBD2
v_gene: TRBV7-8
abundance: .
CDR3nt: TGTGCCAGCAGGGCTACTAGCGGGACGAACACCGGGGAGCTGTTTTTT
CDR3aa: CASRATSGTNTGELFF

j_gene: TRBJ2-5
d_gene: .
v_gene: TRBV2
abundance: .
CDR3nt: TGTGCCAGCACCCGAGAGACCCAGTACTTC
CDR3aa: CASTRETQYF

j_gene: TRBJ2-1
d_gene: .
v_gene: TRBV19
abundance: .
CDR3nt: TGTGCCAGTAGTATAGGTTTAGCGCCGTACAATGAGCAGTTCTTC
CDR3aa: CASSIGLAPYNEQFF

j_gene: TRBJ2-1
d_gene: TRBD2
v_gene: TRBV6-5
abundance: .
CDR3nt: TGTGCCAGCAGTACGACTAGCGGGAGTTACAATGAGCAGTTCTTC
CDR3aa: CASSTTSGSYNEQFF

j_gene: TRBJ2-1
d_gene: .
v_gene: TRBV10-3
abundance: .
CDR3nt: TGTGCCATCAGTGATCCCGGGAAGAACGGATACAATGAGCAGTTCTTC
CDR3aa: CAISDPGKNGYNEQFF

j_gene: TRBJ1-3
d_gene: .
v_gene: TRBV7-2
abundance: .
CDR3nt: TGTGCCAGCAGCTCTAGTCGAGGGCTTTACTCTGGAAACACCATATATTTT
CDR3aa: CASSSSRGLYSGNTIYF

j_gene: TRBJ2-2
d_gene: .
v_gene: TRBV10-2
abundance: .
CDR3nt: TGCGCCAGCACTACAGCCGGCACCGGGGAGCTGTTTTTT
CDR3aa: CASTTAGTGELFF

j_gene: TRBJ1-2
d_gene: .
v_gene: TRBV2
abundance: .
CDR3nt: TGTGCCAGCAGTGCGCAGTTCGCTGGCTATGGCTACACCTTC
CDR3aa: CASSAQFAGYGYTF

j_gene: TRBJ2-1
d_gene: .
v_gene: TRBV19
abundance: .
CDR3nt: TGTGCCAGTAGTATAGATTTAGGCGGGCTTTCCTACAATGAGCAGTTCTTC
CDR3aa: CASSIDLGGLSYNEQFF

j_gene: TRBJ1-5
d_gene: .
v_gene: TRBV28
abundance: .
CDR3nt: TGTGCCACAAATAGAGGTGGAAGCAATCAGCCCCAGCATTTT
CDR3aa: CATNRGGSNQPQHF

j_gene: TRBJ1-1
d_gene: TRBD1
v_gene: TRBV28
abundance: few
CDR3nt: TGTGCCAGCAGGGAGGGGGCGCAAAACACTGAAGCTTTCTTT
CDR3aa: CASREGAQNTEAFF

j_gene: TRBJ2-7
d_gene: TRBD2
v_gene: TRBV18
abundance: .
CDR3nt: TGTGCCAGCTCACTGTCCCGGGGAGGGTACGAGCAGTACTTC
CDR3aa: CASSLSRGGYEQYF

j_gene: TRBJ2-7
d_gene: TRBD2
v_gene: TRBV5-1
abundance: .
CDR3nt: TGCGCCAGCAGCACCGGGACTAGCGACAACTACGAGCAGTACTTC
CDR3aa: CASSTGTSDNYEQYF

j_gene: TRBJ2-3
d_gene: .
v_gene: TRBV6-1
abundance: .
CDR3nt: TGTGCCAGCAGCCCCGGGGGAGATACGCAGTATTTT
CDR3aa: CASSPGGDTQYF

j_gene: TRBJ1-1
d_gene: TRBD1
v_gene: TRBV7-9
abundance: .
CDR3nt: TGTGCCAGCAGAAGGGGGCTAGGCACTGAAGCTTTCTTT
CDR3aa: CASRRGLGTEAFF

j_gene: TRBJ1-2
d_gene: TRBD1
v_gene: TRBV29-1
abundance: .
CDR3nt: TGCAGCGTTCGGACAGGCCTCTATGGCTACACCTTC
CDR3aa: CSVRTGLYGYTF

j_gene: TRBJ1-3
d_gene: .
v_gene: TRBV5-1
abundance: .
CDR3nt: TGCGCCAGCAGCTTGGCGGGGAGCTTAGCTGGAAACACCATATATTTT
CDR3aa: CASSLAGSLAGNTIYF

j_gene: TRBJ1-4
d_gene: TRBD1
v_gene: TRBV10-2
abundance: once
CDR3nt: TGCGCCAGCATGACAGGGGGAAAAAGTAATGAAAAACTGTTTTTT
CDR3aa: CASMTGGKSNEKLFF

j_gene: TRBJ1-1
d_gene: TRBD1
v_gene: TRBV14
abundance: .
CDR3nt: TGTGCCAGCAGACGACAGGGCGTGAACACTGAAGCTTTCTTT
CDR3aa: CASRRQGVNTEAFF

j_gene: TRBJ2-1
d_gene: .
v_gene: TRBV6-5
abundance: .
CDR3nt: TGTGCCAGCAGTTACTTTGAGGGTGAGCAGTTCTTC
CDR3aa: CASSYFEGEQFF

j_gene: TRBJ1-4
d_gene: .
v_gene: TRBV5-5
abundance: .
CDR3nt: TGTGCCAGCAGCTTGGTAGCGCCCGAATTAAATGAAAAACTGTTTTTT
CDR3aa: CASSLVAPELNEKLFF

j_gene: TRBJ1-2
d_gene: .
v_gene: TRBV9
abundance: .
CDR3nt: TGTGCCAGCAGCTCAGCGGGACGTTGGGAGTTC
CDR3aa: CASSSAGRWEF

j_gene: TRBJ2-5
d_gene: .
v_gene: TRBV7-3
abundance: .
CDR3nt: TGTGCCAGCAGCTTTAGCCGGAGCCAAGAGACCCAGTACTTC
CDR3aa: CASSFSRSQETQYF

j_gene: TRBJ2-5
d_gene: .
v_gene: TRBV5-1
abundance: .
CDR3nt: TGCGCCAGCAGCTTTACAGTGGAAGAGACCCAGTACTTC
CDR3aa: CASSFTVEETQYF

j_gene: TRBJ1-1
d_gene: .
v_gene: TRBV9
abundance: .
CDR3nt: TGTGCCAGCAGCCCTCAGGTGGAAAGGACTGAAGCTTTCTTT
CDR3aa: CASSPQVERTEAFF

j_gene: TRBJ1-1
d_gene: .
v_gene: TRBV9
abundance: .
CDR3nt: TGTGCCAGCAGCGCGGACGGGAAAACTGAAGCTTTCTTT
CDR3aa: CASSADGKTEAFF

j_gene: TRBJ2-1
d_gene: .
v_gene: TRBV7-2
abundance: .
CDR3nt: TGTGCCAGCAGCCTTCAGAGCGGAATGAATGAGCAGTTCTTC
CDR3aa: CASSLQSGMNEQFF

j_gene: TRBJ1-1
d_gene: TRBD1
v_gene: TRBV7-9
abundance: .
CDR3nt: TGTGCCAGCAGCCCCCCCGGGACAGCCATGAACACTGAAGCTTTCTTT
CDR3aa: CASSPPGTAMNTEAFF

j_gene: TRBJ2-1
d_gene: .
v_gene: TRBV15
abundance: .
CDR3nt: TGTGCCACCAGCAGAGATCGAGGAGAGGATGAGCAGTTCTTC
CDR3aa: CATSRDRGEDEQFF

j_gene: TRBJ2-1
d_gene: .
v_gene: TRBV10-2
abundance: .
CDR3nt: TGCGCCAGCAGTGATTTGGACTCGACCTACAATGAGCAGTTCTTC
CDR3aa: CASSDLDSTYNEQFF

j_gene: TRBJ1-5
d_gene: TRBD1
v_gene: TRBV19
abundance: .
CDR3nt: TGTGCCAGTAGTATCGGACAGGTTAATCAGCCCCAGCATTTT
CDR3aa: CASSIGQVNQPQHF

j_gene: TRBJ2-3
d_gene: TRBD1
v_gene: TRBV2
abundance: .
CDR3nt: TGTGCCAGCAGTCAGGGACAGGATAGCACAGATACGCAGTATTTT
CDR3aa: CASSQGQDSTDTQYF

j_gene: TRBJ1-1
d_gene: TRBD1
v_gene: TRBV6-1
abundance: few
CDR3nt: TGTGCCAGCATTCGACAGGGCTTGGAAGCTTTCTTT
CDR3aa: CASIRQGLEAFF

j_gene: TRBJ1-5
d_gene: .
v_gene: TRBV18
abundance: few
CDR3nt: TGTGCCAGCTCACCTTACACAGGGTTAGGCAATCAGCCCCAGCATTTT
CDR3aa: CASSPYTGLGNQPQHF

j_gene: TRBJ2-3
d_gene: .
v_gene: TRBV7-3
abundance: .
CDR3nt: TGTGCCAGCAGCTTATTGGGCCATACAGATACGCAGTATTTT
CDR3aa: CASSLLGHTDTQYF

j_gene: TRBJ1-5
d_gene: TRBD1
v_gene: TRBV19
abundance: few
CDR3nt: TGTGCCAGTAGACGCCGGGACAGGGGTGATCAGCCCCAGCATTTT
CDR3aa: CASRRRDRGDQPQHF

j_gene: TRBJ2-1
d_gene: .
v_gene: TRBV4-2
abundance: .
CDR3nt: TGTGCCAGCAGCCAAGAGGTGGGAGAAAGGGGGGGTGAGCAGTTCTTC
CDR3aa: CASSQEVGERGGEQFF

j_gene: TRBJ2-5
d_gene: TRBD1
v_gene: TRBV6-6
abundance: .
CDR3nt: TGTGCCAGCAGCCAGCAACAGGGGGGCCAAGAGACCCAGTACTTC
CDR3aa: CASSQQQGGQETQYF